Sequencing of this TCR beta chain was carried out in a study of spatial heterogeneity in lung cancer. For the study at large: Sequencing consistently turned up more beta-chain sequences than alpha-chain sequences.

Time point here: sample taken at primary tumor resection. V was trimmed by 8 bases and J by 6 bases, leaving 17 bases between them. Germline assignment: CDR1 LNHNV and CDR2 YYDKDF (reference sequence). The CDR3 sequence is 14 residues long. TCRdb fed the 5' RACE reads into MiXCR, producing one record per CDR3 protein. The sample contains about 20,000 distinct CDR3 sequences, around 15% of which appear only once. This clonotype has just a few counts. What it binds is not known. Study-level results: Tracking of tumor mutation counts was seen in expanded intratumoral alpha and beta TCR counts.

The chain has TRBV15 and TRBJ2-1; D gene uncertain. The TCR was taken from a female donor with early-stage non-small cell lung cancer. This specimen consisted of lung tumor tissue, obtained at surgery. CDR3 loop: CATLQWSAPNEQFF. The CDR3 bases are TGTGCCACCCTACAGTGGTCGGCGCCCAATGAGCAGTTCTTC. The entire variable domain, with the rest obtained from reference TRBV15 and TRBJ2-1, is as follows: DAMVIQNPRYQVTQFGKPVTLSCSQTLNHNVMYWYQQKSSQAPKLLFHYYDKDFNNEADTPDNFQSRRPNTSFCFLDIRSPGLGDTAMYLCATLQWSAPNEQFFGPGTRLTVL.